This TCR beta chain was found in a study of CD8+CD57+ T cells in acquired aplastic anemia. There are a few counts of this clonotype. This CDR3 has 13 amino acids. Germline CDR1 SNHLY, CDR2 FYNNEI. Trimming left V 6 bases short and J 4 bases short, with 13 bases between. Genomic DNA acted as the template from which TCR beta VDJ combination and CDR3 sequence profiling were carried out. TCRdb re-called the reads through MiXCR, storing one row per CDR3 protein. The sample has more than 45,000 distinct CDR3 sequences; 55% to 70% are singletons. An expansion of CD8+CD57+ cells by flow cytometry had been shown in patients chosen for sequencing.

This receptor was taken from a human donor with aplastic anemia. The rearrangement links TRBV2 to TRBJ2-7, with TRBD1 as a possible D gene (6 bases). Specimen: sorted CD4+, CD8+, or CD8+CD57+ T cells (not recorded which) from PBMCs. The CDR3 spells CASRSIGGYEQYF. CDR3 DNA: TGTGCCAGCAGATCGATAGGGGGTTACGAGCAGTACTTC. Supplemented by reference TRBV2 and TRBJ2-7, the full variable domain reads EPEVTQTPSHQVTQMGQEVILRCVPISNHLYFYWYRQILGQKVEFLVSFYNNEISEKSEIFDDQFSVERPDGSNFTLKIRSTKLEDSAMYFCASRSIGGYEQYFGPGTRLTVT.